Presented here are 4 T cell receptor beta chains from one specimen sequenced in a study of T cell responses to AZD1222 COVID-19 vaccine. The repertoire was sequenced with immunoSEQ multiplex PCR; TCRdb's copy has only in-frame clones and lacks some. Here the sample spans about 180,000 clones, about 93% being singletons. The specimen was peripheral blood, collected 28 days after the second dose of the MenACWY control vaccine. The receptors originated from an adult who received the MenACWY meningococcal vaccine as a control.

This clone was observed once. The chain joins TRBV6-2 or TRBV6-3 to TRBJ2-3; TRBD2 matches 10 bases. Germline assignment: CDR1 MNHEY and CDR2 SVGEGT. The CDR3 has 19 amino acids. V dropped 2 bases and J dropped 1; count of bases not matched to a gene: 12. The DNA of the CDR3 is TGTGCCAGCAGTTACCCCAGCGGGGGGGCCTATGTGGGCACAGATACGCAGTATTTT. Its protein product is CASSYPSGGAYVGTDTQYF.

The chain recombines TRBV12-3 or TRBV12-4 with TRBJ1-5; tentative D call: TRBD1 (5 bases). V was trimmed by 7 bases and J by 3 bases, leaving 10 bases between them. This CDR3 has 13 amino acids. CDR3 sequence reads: CASTSGDNQPQHF. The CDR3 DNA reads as TGTGCCAGCACCTCGGGGGACAATCAGCCCCAGCATTTT.

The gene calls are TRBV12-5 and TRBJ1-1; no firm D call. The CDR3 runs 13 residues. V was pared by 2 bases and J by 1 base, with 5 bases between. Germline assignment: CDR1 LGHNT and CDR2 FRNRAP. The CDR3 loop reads CASGLTPNTEAFF. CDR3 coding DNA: TGTGCTAGTGGTTTGACCCCGAACACTGAAGCTTTCTTT.

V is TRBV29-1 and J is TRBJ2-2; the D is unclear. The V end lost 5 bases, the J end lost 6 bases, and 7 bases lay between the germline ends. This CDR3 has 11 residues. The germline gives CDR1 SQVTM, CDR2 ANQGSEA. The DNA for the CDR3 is TGCAGCGTTATATCCCCCGGGGAGCTGTTTTTT. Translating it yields CSVISPGELFF.